These T cell receptor beta chains were read from a single sample in a study of CXCR3-negative and CXCR3-positive naive CD8 T cells. TCRdb reprocessed the 5' RACE reads and stores each CDR3 protein as one record, lacking DNA. In all, the sample yields about 130,000 distinct CDR3 sequences. The sample taken for sequencing was naive CXCR3- CD8+ T cells from blood. Every receptor here comes from a human donor in good health. Some clones in this sample may be carry-over from other donors' samples. CDR3s include the opening cysteine and the closing phenylalanine or tryptophan.

cdr3_aa j_call v_call
CSHLNNRVGGYGYTF TRBJ1-2 TRBV20-1
CATSRGRELEVGEQYF TRBJ2-7 TRBV15
CASSLLTPAYNEQFF TRBJ2-1 TRBV6-5
CASSLTRDGPPGETQYF TRBJ2-5 TRBV28
CASSKHLGQGQYF TRBJ2-7 TRBV7-9
CATSSKRLGQETQYF TRBJ2-5 TRBV15
CASSRNPAGGYNEQFF TRBJ2-1 TRBV3-1
CASSRTGGATEAFF TRBJ1-1 TRBV7-9
CSARDTTTYEQYF TRBJ2-7 TRBV20-1
CASKAQARGEAKNIQYF TRBJ2-4 TRBV6-5